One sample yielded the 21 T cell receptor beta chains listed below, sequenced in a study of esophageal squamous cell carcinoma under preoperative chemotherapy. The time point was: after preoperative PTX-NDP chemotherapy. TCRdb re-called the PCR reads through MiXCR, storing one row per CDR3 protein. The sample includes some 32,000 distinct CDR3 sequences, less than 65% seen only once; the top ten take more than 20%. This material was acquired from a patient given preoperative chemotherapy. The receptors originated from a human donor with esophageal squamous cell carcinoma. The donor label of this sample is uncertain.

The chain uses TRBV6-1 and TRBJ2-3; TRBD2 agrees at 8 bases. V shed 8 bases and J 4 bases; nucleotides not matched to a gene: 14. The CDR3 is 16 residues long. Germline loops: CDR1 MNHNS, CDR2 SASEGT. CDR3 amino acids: CASARNGGDGPDTQYF. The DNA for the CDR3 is TGTGCCAGCGCGCGCAACGGGGGGGACGGGCCAGATACGCAGTATTTT.

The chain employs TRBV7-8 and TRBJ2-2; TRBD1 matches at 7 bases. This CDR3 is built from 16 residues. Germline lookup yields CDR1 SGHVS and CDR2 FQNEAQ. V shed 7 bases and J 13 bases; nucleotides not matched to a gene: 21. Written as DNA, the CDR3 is TGTGCCAGCATGCGCCTCCAGGGGGTGAACACCGGTGCGCTGTTTTTT. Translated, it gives CASMRLQGVNTGALFF.

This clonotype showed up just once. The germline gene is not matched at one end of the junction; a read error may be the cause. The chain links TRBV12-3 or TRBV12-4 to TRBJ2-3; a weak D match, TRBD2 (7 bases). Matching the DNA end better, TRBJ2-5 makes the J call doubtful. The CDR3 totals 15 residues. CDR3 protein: CASGGGGRGQDTQYF. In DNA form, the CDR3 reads TGTGCCAGCGGGGGCGGGGGCCGTGGCCAAGATACCCAGTACTTC.

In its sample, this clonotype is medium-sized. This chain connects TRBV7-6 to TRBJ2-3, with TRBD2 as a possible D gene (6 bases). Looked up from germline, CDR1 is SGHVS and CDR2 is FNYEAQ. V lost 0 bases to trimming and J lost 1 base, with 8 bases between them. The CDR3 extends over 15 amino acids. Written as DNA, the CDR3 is TGTGCCAGCAGCTTAGCCCCGGGGGGCACAGATACGCAGTATTTT. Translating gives CASSLAPGGTDTQYF. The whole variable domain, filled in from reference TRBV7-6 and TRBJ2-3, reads GAGVSQSPRYKVTKRGQDVALRCDPISGHVSLYWYRQALGQGPEFLTYFNYEAQQDKSGLPNDRFSAERPEGSISTLTIQRTEQRDSAMYRCASSLAPGGTDTQYFGPGTRLTVL.

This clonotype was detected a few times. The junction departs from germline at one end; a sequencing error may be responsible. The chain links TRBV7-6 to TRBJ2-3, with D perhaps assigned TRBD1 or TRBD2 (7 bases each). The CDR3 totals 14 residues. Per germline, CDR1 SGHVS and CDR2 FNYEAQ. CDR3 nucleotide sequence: TGTGGCGGCAGGGGGGGGGGGGCCACAGACACGCAGTATTTT. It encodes CGGRGGGATDTQYF.

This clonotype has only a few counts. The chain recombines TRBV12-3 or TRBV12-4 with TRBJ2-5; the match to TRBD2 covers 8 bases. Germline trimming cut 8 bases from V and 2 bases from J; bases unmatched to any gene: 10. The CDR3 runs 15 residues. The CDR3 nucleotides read TGTGCCAGCGCCCTGGGCGGGGGGCCTCAAGAGACCCAGTACTTC. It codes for CASALGGGPQETQYF.

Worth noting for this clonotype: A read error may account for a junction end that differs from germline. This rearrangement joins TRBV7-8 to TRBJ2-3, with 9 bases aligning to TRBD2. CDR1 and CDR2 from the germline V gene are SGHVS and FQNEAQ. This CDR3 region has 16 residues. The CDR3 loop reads CASSGLAGRARDTQYF. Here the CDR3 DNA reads TGTGCCAGCAGCGGCCTAGCGGGGCGGGCCCGTGATACCCAGTATTTT.

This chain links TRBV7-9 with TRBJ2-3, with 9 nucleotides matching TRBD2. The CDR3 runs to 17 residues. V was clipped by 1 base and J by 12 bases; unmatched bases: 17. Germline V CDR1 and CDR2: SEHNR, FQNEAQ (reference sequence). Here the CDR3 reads CASSLGFFGGGADIQYF. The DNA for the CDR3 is TGTGCCAGCAGCTTAGGATTTTTTGGCGGGGGGGCAGATATTCAGTATTTT.

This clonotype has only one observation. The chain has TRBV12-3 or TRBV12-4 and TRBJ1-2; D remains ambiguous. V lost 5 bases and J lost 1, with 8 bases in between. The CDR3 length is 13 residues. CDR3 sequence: CASSPRLNYGYTF. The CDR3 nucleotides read TGTGCCAGCAGTCCCCGGCTTAACTATGGCTACACCTTC.

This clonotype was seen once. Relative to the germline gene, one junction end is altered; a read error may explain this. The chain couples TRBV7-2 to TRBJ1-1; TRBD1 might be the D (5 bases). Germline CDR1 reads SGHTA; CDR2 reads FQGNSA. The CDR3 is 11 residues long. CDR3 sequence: CASRDNSEAFF. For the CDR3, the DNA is TGTGCCAGCAGGGACAACAGTGAAGCTTTCTTT.

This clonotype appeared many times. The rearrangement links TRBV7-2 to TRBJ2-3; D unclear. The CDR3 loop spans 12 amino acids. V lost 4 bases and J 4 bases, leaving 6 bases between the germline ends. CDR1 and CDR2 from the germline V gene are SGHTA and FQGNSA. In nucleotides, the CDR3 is TGTGCCAGCAGCTACGGCGCAGATACGCAGTATTTT. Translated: CASSYGADTQYF.

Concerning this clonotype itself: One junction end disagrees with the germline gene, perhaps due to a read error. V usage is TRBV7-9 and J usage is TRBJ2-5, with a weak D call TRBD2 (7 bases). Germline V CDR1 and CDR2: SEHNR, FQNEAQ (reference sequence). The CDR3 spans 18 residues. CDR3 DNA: TGTGCCAGCAGCTTAGCGCGTTTTGAGGGGGGGATCCAAAAGACCTGGCTTTTC. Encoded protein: CASSLARFEGGIQKTWLF.

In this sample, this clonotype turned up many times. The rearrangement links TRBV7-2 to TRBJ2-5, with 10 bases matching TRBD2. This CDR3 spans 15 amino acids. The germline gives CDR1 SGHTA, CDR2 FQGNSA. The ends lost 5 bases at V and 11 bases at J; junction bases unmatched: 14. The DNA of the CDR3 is TGTGCCAGCAGCCGGACTAGCGGCGCCTACAATGAGCAGTACTTC. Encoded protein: CASSRTSGAYNEQYF. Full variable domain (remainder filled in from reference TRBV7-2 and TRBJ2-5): GAGVSQSPSNKVTEKGKDVELRCDPISGHTALYWYRQSLGQGLEFLIYFQGNSAPDKSGLPSDRFSAERTGGSVSTLTIQRTQQEDSAVYLCASSRTSGAYNEQYFGPGTRLLVL.

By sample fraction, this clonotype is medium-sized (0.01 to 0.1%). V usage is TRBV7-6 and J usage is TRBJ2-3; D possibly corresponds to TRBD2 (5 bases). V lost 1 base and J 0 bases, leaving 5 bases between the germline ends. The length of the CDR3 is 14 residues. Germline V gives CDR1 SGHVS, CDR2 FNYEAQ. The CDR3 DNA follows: TGTGCCAGCAGCTTAGGGACTAGCACAGATACGCAGTATTTT. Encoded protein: CASSLGTSTDTQYF.

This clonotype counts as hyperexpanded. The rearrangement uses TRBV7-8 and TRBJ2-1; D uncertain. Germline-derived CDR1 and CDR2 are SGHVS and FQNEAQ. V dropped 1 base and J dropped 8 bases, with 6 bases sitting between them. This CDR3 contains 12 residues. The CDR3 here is CASSLEADEQFF. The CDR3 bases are TGTGCCAGCAGCTTAGAAGCTGATGAGCAGTTCTTC.

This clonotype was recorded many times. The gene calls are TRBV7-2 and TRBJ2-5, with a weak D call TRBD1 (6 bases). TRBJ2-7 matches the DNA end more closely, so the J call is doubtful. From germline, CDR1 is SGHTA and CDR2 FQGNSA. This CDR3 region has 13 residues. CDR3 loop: CASSSITGFEQYF. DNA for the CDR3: TGTGCCAGCAGCTCAATAACAGGGTTCGAGCAGTACTTC.

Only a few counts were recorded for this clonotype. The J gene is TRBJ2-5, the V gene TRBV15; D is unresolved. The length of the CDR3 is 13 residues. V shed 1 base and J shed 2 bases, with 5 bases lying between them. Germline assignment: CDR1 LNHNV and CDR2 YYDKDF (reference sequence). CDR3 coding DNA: TGTGCCACCAGCAGAGTTGGTCAAGAGACCCAGTACTTC. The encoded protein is CATSRVGQETQYF.

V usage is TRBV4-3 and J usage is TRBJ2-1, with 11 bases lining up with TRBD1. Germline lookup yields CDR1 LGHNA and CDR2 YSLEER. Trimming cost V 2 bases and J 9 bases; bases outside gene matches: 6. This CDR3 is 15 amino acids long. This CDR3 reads CASSQPGQGDGEQFF. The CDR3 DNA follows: TGCGCCAGCAGCCAACCGGGACAGGGGGATGGTGAGCAGTTCTTC.

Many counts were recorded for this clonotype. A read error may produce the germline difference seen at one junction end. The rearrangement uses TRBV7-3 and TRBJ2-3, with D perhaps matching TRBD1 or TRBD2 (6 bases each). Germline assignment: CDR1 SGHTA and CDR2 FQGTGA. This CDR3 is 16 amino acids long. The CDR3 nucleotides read TGTGTCAGCAACCCCTCCGGGGGCCCTAGCACAGATACGCAGTATTTT. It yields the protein CVSNPSGGPSTDTQYF.

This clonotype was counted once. The CDR3 coding sequence is TGTGCCAGCAGTCCGGGGCACAGCACAGATACGCAGTATTTT. Protein: CASSPGHSTDTQYF. The rearrangement links TRBV12-3 or TRBV12-4 to TRBJ2-3; D may be TRBD1 or TRBD2 (5 bases each). The CDR3 is made up of 14 amino acids. V was pared by 5 bases and J by 0 bases, with 9 bases between.

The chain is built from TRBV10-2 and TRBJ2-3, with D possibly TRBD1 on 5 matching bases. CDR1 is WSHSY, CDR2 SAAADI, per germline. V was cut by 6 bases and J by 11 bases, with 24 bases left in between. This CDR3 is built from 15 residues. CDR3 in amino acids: CASSLGLGAKNMQYF. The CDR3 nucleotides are TGCGCCAGCAGCCTGGGGCTGGGTGCCAAAAACATGCAGTATTTT.